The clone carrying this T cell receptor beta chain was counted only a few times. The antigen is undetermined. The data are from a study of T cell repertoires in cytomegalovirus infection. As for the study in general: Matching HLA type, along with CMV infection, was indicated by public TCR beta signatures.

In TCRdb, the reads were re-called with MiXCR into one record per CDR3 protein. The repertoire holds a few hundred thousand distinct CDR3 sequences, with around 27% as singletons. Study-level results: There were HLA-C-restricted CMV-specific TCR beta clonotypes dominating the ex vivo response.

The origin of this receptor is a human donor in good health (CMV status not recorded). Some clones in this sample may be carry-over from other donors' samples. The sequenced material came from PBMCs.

The CDR3 region is CATSSGGVNSPLHF. DNA for the CDR3: TGTGCCACCTCGTCGGGTGGGGTAAACTCACCCCTCCACTTT. The V and J genes are TRBV24-1 and TRBJ1-6; no reliable D call. The length of the CDR3 is 14 residues. In germline, CDR1 is KGHDR, CDR2 SFDVKD. Trimming took 9 bases from V and 10 from J, leaving 18 bases between them.